This T cell receptor beta chain is from a study of radiation and T cells in renal cell carcinoma. Germline assignment: CDR1 MNHNS and CDR2 SASEGT. V lost 6 bases, J lost 0 bases, and 9 bases lay in between. CDR3 length: 14 amino acids. Libraries were prepared by immunoSEQ multiplex PCR; TCRdb keeps only in-frame clonotypes and omits some of them. The data hold about 130,000 clones, with around nine tenths observed a single time. Time point given: baseline pretreatment blood. Treatment in this sample: 15 Gy SBRT to primary tumor, nephrectomy 4 weeks later. Of note for this clone: Its specificity is not known.

Findings and limits, study-wide: Top tumor clonotypes rose in blood 2 weeks post-radiation, then contracted.

The sequence was obtained from a woman between 45 and 65 years old with renal cell carcinoma. This sample comprised blood, obtained from a patient whose treatment included radiotherapy and nephrectomy. The chain uses TRBV6-1 and TRBJ1-3; D remains unclear. CDR3 nucleotide sequence: TGTGCCAGCAGATTCGATCTCTCTGGAAACACCATATATTTT. This sequence encodes CASRFDLSGNTIYF.